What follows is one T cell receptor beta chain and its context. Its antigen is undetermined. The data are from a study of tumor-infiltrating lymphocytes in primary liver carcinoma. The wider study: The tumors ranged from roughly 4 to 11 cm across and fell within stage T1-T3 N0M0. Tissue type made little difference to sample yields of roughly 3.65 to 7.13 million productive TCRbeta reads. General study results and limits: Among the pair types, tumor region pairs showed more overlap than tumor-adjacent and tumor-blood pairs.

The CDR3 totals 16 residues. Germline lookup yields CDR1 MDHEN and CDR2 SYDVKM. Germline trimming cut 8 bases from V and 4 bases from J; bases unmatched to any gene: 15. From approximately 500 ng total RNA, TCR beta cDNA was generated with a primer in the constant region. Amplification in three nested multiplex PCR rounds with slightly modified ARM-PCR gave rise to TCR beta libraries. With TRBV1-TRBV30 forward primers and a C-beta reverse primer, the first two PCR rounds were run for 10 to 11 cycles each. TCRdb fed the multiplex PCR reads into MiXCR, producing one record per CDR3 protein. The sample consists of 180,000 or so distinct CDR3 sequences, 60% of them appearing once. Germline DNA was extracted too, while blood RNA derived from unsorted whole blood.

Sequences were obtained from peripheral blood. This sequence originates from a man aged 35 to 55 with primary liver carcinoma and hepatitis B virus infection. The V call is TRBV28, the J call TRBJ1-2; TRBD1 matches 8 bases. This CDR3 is CASEGTGGQTGYGYTF. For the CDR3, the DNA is TGTGCCAGCGAGGGAACAGGGGGGCAGACGGGCTATGGCTACACCTTC.